This record looks at one T cell receptor (beta chain) sequence and its context. CDR3 size: 12 residues. Looked up from germline, CDR1 is SGHDN and CDR2 is FVKESK. The ends were cut back, 5 bases at V and 0 bases at J, with 5 bases in the middle. This sample was taken from a study of control samples from healthy donors and cancer patients. TCRdb's copy holds only in-frame clones and misses some; the assay was immunoSEQ multiplex PCR. The sample lists around 150,000 clones, 96% occurring once. This sequence joins TRBV14 and TRBJ2-7; D gene unclear. The TCR sequence derives from a woman aged 25 to 39 in good health. Sequencing used blood. The CDR3, as DNA: TGTGCCAGCAGCAGGAACTCCTACGAGCAGTACTTC. It specifies CASSRNSYEQYF. Using reference TRBV14 and TRBJ2-7 for the parts outside the CDR3, the full variable domain is EAGVTQFPSHSVIEKGQTVTLRCDPISGHDNLYWYRRVMGKEIKFLLHFVKESKQDESGMPNNRFLAERTGGTYSTLKVQPAELEDSGVYFCASSRNSYEQYFGPGTRLTVT.